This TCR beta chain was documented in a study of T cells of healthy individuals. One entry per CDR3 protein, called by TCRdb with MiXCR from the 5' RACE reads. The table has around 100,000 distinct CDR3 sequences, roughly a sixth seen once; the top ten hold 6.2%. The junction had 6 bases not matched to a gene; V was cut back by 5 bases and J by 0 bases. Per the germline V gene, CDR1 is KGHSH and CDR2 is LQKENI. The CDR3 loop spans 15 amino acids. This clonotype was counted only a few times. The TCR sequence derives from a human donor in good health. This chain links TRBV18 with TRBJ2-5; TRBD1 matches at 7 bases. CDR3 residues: CASSIYGTDQETQYF. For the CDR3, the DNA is TGTGCCAGCTCAATTTACGGGACAGACCAAGAGACCCAGTACTTC.